One T cell receptor (beta chain) is described in this entry. The germline V gene encodes CDR1 MGHRA and CDR2 YSYEKL. V was shortened by 3 bases and J by 2 bases, with 20 bases between the two germline ends. The CDR3 extends over 17 amino acids. Assay: immunoSEQ multiplex PCR; the TCRdb copy retains only in-frame clones and omits some. The profile shows about 47,000 clones, 80% of them singletons. The source of the sample is a study of control samples from healthy donors and cancer patients. This clonotype was sampled from a man in his 70s in good health. The J gene is TRBJ2-7, the V gene TRBV4-1; tentative D call: TRBD2 (5 bases). The sequencing input was blood. The CDR3 loop is CASSHEPGIPSTYEQYF. The DNA of the CDR3 is TGCGCCAGCAGCCACGAGCCGGGCATTCCTAGCACCTACGAGCAGTACTTC.